Below are 19 T cell receptor beta chains sequenced from a single sample in a study of vaccination effects on CD4 cells after COVID-19. Their antigen targets remain unknown. Within the ViraFEST assay, antigen-specific CD4+ T cells underwent expansion with viral peptide pools prior to sequencing. Following culture for around 10 days, CD4+ T cells were isolated. In the vaccine recipients, nucleocapsid antibodies were negative and there was no prior SARS-CoV-2 infection. Data came from immunoSEQ multiplex PCR; TCRdb stores just in-frame clones and leaves some out. The sample lists fewer than 85,000 clones, around 76% occurring once. The starting material was CD4+ T cells from PBMCs cultured with SARS-CoV-2 spike peptides, obtained before COVID-19 vaccination. The receptor source for this set is a human donor who received a COVID-19 vaccine.

This chain joins TRBV19 and TRBJ2-1; D possibly corresponds to TRBD2 (6 bases). The germline gives CDR1 LNHDA, CDR2 SQIVND (reference sequence). CDR3 length: 14 residues. The V gene lost 5 bases and the J gene lost 3 bases, with 11 bases spanning the gap. CDR3: CASSPPDYYNEQFF. The CDR3, as DNA: TGTGCCAGTAGTCCCCCGGACTACTACAATGAGCAGTTCTTC.

This chain connects TRBV11-2 to TRBJ2-5; 9 positions match TRBD2. The germline V gene encodes CDR1 SGHAT and CDR2 FQNNGV. The ends lost 1 base at V and 0 bases at J; junction bases unmatched: 3. The CDR3 sequence is 16 residues long. CDR3 residues: CASSLVLAGHQETQYF. CDR3 DNA: TGTGCCAGCAGCTTAGTTCTAGCGGGGCACCAAGAGACCCAGTACTTC.

V is TRBV4-3 and J is TRBJ2-3; D is ambiguous. CDR3 length equals 15 residues. Trimming shortened V by 1 base and J by 4 bases, and 12 bases separated the two germline ends. Germline values: CDR1 LGHNA, CDR2 YSLEER. The CDR3 bases are TGCGCCAGCAGCCAAGTTGGGTCTCCGTCAGATACGCAGTATTTT. Translated: CASSQVGSPSDTQYF.

The chain employs TRBV7-2 and TRBJ2-2; D unclear. Germline CDR1 is SGHTA and CDR2 is FQGNSA. Trimming took off 1 base at V and 7 bases at J, with 7 bases between the two ends. CDR3 size: 13 residues. The CDR3 nucleotides are TGTGCCAGCAGCTTAGGGGGATACGGGGAGCTGTTTTTT. Translated: CASSLGGYGELFF. Based on the CDR3 plus reference TRBV7-2 and TRBJ2-2, the full variable domain is GAGVSQSPSNKVTEKGKDVELRCDPISGHTALYWYRQSLGQGLEFLIYFQGNSAPDKSGLPSDRFSAERTGGSVSTLTIQRTQQEDSAVYLCASSLGGYGELFFGEGSRLTVL.

The chain links TRBV7-9 to TRBJ2-7, with 7 bases identical to TRBD1. Per the germline V gene, CDR1 is SEHNR and CDR2 is FQNEAQ (reference sequence). This CDR3 comprises 15 residues. The J segment lost 1 base and the V segment lost 7 bases, leaving 10 bases of the junction unmatched. CDR3 in amino acids: CASTLSGTVSYEQYV. The CDR3 nucleotides are TGTGCCAGCACCCTATCCGGGACAGTATCCTACGAGCAGTACGTC.

The rearrangement uses TRBV18 and TRBJ2-3; maybe TRBD1 (6 bases). CDR1 and CDR2 (germline): KGHSH, LQKENI. Trimming took off 4 bases at V and 6 bases at J, with 14 bases between the two ends. The CDR3 extends over 14 amino acids. CDR3 region: CASSRQVWEDTQYF. In nucleotides, the CDR3 is TGTGCCAGCTCACGACAGGTTTGGGAGGATACGCAGTATTTT. The entire variable domain, with the rest obtained from reference TRBV18 and TRBJ2-3, is as follows: NAGVMQNPRHLVRRRGQEARLRCSPMKGHSHVYWYRQLPEEGLKFMVYLQKENIIDESGMPKERFSAEFPKEGPSILRIQQVVRGDSAAYFCASSRQVWEDTQYFGPGTRLTVL.

This clone has just one count. The genes are TRBV28 and TRBJ1-1, with D possibly being TRBD1 (6 bases). In germline, CDR1 is MDHEN, CDR2 SYDVKM. The V end lost 7 bases, the J end lost 0 bases, and 12 bases lay between the germline ends. This CDR3 region has 14 residues. The CDR3 is CASNPGQLNTEAFF. CDR3 nucleotide sequence: TGTGCCAGCAATCCTGGACAGTTGAACACTGAAGCTTTCTTT.

The chain joins TRBV29-1 to TRBJ2-5; D perhaps matches TRBD2 (6 bases). This CDR3 comprises 13 residues. Looked up from germline, CDR1 is SQVTM and CDR2 is ANQGSEA. V was clipped by 7 bases and J by 3 bases, with 15 bases between them. CDR3 in amino acids: CSANSGTEETQYF. CDR3 in DNA: TGCAGCGCCAACTCCGGGACTGAAGAGACCCAGTACTTC. Together with reference TRBV29-1 and TRBJ2-5, the CDR3 gives the full variable domain: SAVISQKPSRDICQRGTSLTIQCQVDSQVTMMFWYRQQPGQSLTLIATANQGSEATYESGFVIDKFPISRPNLTFSTLTVSNMSPEDSSIYLCSANSGTEETQYFGPGTRLLVL.

The chain recombines TRBV5-4 with TRBJ1-1, with 9 positions matching TRBD1. V shed 4 bases, J shed 0 bases, and the junction held 4 bases outside the gene matches. CDR1 is SGHNT, CDR2 YYREEE, per germline (reference sequence). The CDR3 has 15 residues. The CDR3 nucleotides are TGTGCCAGCAGCCTGGACAGGGGAATGAACACTGAAGCTTTCTTT. Protein product: CASSLDRGMNTEAFF. Complete variable domain (other parts from reference TRBV5-4 and TRBJ1-1): ETGVTQSPTHLIKTRGQQVTLRCSSQSGHNTVSWYQQALGQGPQFIFQYYREEENGRGNFPPRFSGLQFPNYSSELNVNALELDDSALYLCASSLDRGMNTEAFFGQGTRLTVV.

CDR3 loop: CASSFKAGKLFF. Here the CDR3 DNA reads TGTGCCAGCAGCTTTAAGGCAGGAAAACTGTTTTTT. V is TRBV5-6 and J is TRBJ1-4, with D uncertain. Germline assignment: CDR1 SGHDT and CDR2 YYEEEE. Trimming shortened V by 2 bases and J by 10 bases, and 9 bases separated the two germline ends. The CDR3 loop spans 12 amino acids.

The gene calls are TRBV7-2 and TRBJ2-3, with D hard to call. Trimming pared 5 bases from V and 0 bases from J, leaving 12 bases between. Germline-derived CDR1 and CDR2 are SGHTA and FQGNSA. The CDR3 spans 15 residues. CDR3 nucleotide sequence: TGTGCCAGCAGCCCACGACACTTAAGCACAGATACGCAGTATTTT. This translates into CASSPRHLSTDTQYF.

The chain carries TRBV15 and TRBJ1-4, with D possibly matching TRBD1 (5 bases). CDR3 length: 14 residues. V was trimmed by 1 base and J by 4 bases, leaving 7 bases between them. The germline CDR1 and CDR2 sequences are LNHNV and YYDKDF (reference sequence). The CDR3 loop reads CATSRAGLNEKLFF. CDR3 coding DNA: TGTGCCACCAGCAGAGCAGGGCTTAATGAAAAACTGTTTTTT.

The chain links TRBV15 to TRBJ2-7; no firm D call. Germline V gives CDR1 LNHNV, CDR2 YYDKDF (reference sequence). The V and J ends lost 4 bases and 3 bases respectively, with 4 bases between them. This CDR3 has 11 residues. Written as DNA, the CDR3 is TGTGCCACCAGCAACGACTACGAGCAGTACGTC. Protein sequence: CATSNDYEQYV.

V is TRBV27 and J is TRBJ1-6; weak D call: TRBD1 (5 bases). The CDR3 spans 13 residues. The germline gives CDR1 MNHEY, CDR2 SMNVEV (reference sequence). The V end was cut by 6 bases, the J end by 10 bases, with 13 bases between. The CDR3 bases are TGTGCCAGCAGGCCCAGGGAAGGCTCACCCCTCCACTTT. Encoded protein: CASRPREGSPLHF.

V and J are TRBV28 and TRBJ1-6; possible D gene TRBD1, 5 bases. The CDR3 is 17 amino acids. V lost 6 bases, J lost 0 bases, and 15 bases lay in between. CDR1 MDHEN and CDR2 SYDVKM come from the germline V gene. CDR3 coding DNA: TGTGCCAGCAGCGGACAAGGGTGGAACTCCTATAATTCACCCCTCCACTTT. This translates into CASSGQGWNSYNSPLHF.

This clone came up a few times. This CDR3 reads CASSHQAGGMGQFF. The CDR3 nucleotides read TGTGCCAGCAGCCACCAAGCGGGGGGGATGGGGCAGTTCTTC. The rearrangement links TRBV3-1 (or the pseudogene TRBV3-2) to TRBJ2-1; 10 positions match TRBD2. From germline, CDR1 is LGHDT and CDR2 YNNKEL (reference sequence). After removal of 3 bases from V and 12 bases from J, the junction contained 8 bases not matched to a gene. This CDR3 contains 14 residues.

This clone was observed a handful of times. The CDR3 sequence is CASRQGSGEDWEQYV. The DNA of the CDR3 is TGTGCCAGCCGCCAGGGGAGCGGGGAGGACTGGGAGCAGTACGTC. The V gene is TRBV7-9, the J gene TRBJ2-7; weak D call: TRBD2 (7 bases). Trimming took off 8 bases at V and 7 bases at J, with 24 bases between the two ends. CDR1 and CDR2 from the germline V gene are SEHNR and FQNEAQ (reference sequence). The CDR3 is 15 amino acids.

The CDR3: CATSDPSGGAGDTQYF. CDR3 bases: TGTGCCACCAGTGATCCGAGCGGGGGGGCTGGAGATACGCAGTATTTT. The V and J genes are TRBV24-1 and TRBJ2-3, with 10 bases fitting TRBD2. CDR1 is KGHDR and CDR2 is SFDVKD in the germline V gene. The V and J ends lost 3 bases and 5 bases, in that order; junction bases with no gene match: 7. The CDR3 consists of 16 residues.

This clone was seen only once. Here the CDR3 DNA reads TGTGCCAGCAGCTTAAAGGGGACAGGGACGACAGATACGCAGTATTTT. Residues: CASSLKGTGTTDTQYF. This rearrangement joins TRBV7-2 to TRBJ2-3; TRBD1 agrees at 9 bases. V gave up 2 bases and J gave up 3 bases; unmatched junction bases: 6. The length of the CDR3 is 16 residues. The V gene's germline CDR1 is SGHTA and CDR2 FQGNSA.